The clone carrying this T cell receptor (beta chain) was counted a single time. Its antigen is unidentified. This sample was taken from a study of cytomegalovirus exposure and HLA in healthy donors. Turning to the study itself: There were more than 350 genotyped donors. Of these, about 80% fell in the genetic ancestry cluster associated with self-reported Caucasian donors. Study-level findings and limits: About 87% or about 30% of the time was how often most TCR beta V segments were productive, according to an earlier analysis. In a later analysis, at a false discovery rate of 0.05, 16,951 TCR beta sequences matched HLA alleles.

Researchers ran the PCR with 60 Vbeta and 13 Jbeta primers. Assay: immunoSEQ multiplex PCR; the TCRdb copy retains only in-frame clones and omits some. The repertoire consists of about 150,000 clones, with approximately 72% occurring once and the leading ten covering approximately 1.4%. The CDR3 is 14 amino acids. Germline values: CDR1 LNHDA, CDR2 SQIVND (reference sequence). The V gene lost 0 bases and the J gene lost 1 base, with 7 bases spanning the gap. This TCR was recovered from a man aged 18 to 30 in good health and CMV-seronegative. This chain joins TRBV19 and TRBJ2-7; tentative D call: TRBD2 (5 bases). Sequencing input: PBMCs. CDR3 in amino acids: CASSIDGESYEQYF. The CDR3 DNA reads TGTGCCAGTAGTATAGATGGGGAGTCCTACGAGCAGTACTTC.